The 2 T cell receptor beta chains presented below share a single source sample, sequenced in a study of blood T cell repertoires in COVID-19. Here immunoSEQ multiplex PCR was the method, and the copy in TCRdb shows in-frame clones only, minus some. This sample has 300,000 to 400,000 clones, with approximately 90% found just once. The sample consisted of peripheral blood. The receptors stem from a young man with COVID-19, enrolled during active disease.

The chain couples TRBV28 to TRBJ1-2; 8 nucleotides match TRBD1. The germline V gene has CDR1 MDHEN and CDR2 SYDVKM. Trimming at V came to 5 bases and at J to 7 bases, leaving 9 bases not matched to a gene. This CDR3 comprises 14 residues. CDR3 sequence: CASSPGQGVTGYTF. The CDR3 nucleotides read TGTGCCAGCAGTCCAGGACAGGGCGTAACTGGCTACACCTTC.

This clone was seen just once. J is TRBJ2-1 and V is TRBV6-4, with 8 bases matching TRBD2. Germline V gives CDR1 MRHNA, CDR2 SNTAGT. This CDR3 is built from 15 residues. V was clipped by 6 bases and J by 0 bases; unmatched bases: 4. The CDR3 spells CASRRLAHSYNEQFF. The CDR3 DNA sequence: TGTGCCAGCAGGCGACTAGCGCACTCCTACAATGAGCAGTTCTTC.